Reported below is one T cell receptor (beta chain). Its cognate antigen is unknown. The sample belongs to a study of CD8 T cells in ankylosing spondylitis. Broader study findings: It was reported that disease-linked clones were significantly enriched in matched ankylosing spondylitis synovial fluid.

TCRdb analysed the 5' RACE reads with MiXCR anew, one entry per CDR3 protein. The table includes 250,000 to 350,000 distinct CDR3 sequences, less than 25% detected once. V was shortened by 0 bases and J by 0 bases, with 4 bases between the two germline ends. CDR3 length equals 14 residues. Germline CDR1 reads KGHSH; CDR2 reads LQKENI. Specimen: blood, either unsorted or a sorted T cell fraction (not recorded which). The receptor's source is a female donor with ankylosing spondylitis or in good health (not recorded which). The rearrangement links TRBV18 to TRBJ2-3; unclear D gene. The CDR3 DNA follows: TGTGCCAGCTCACCACCGCAGAGCACAGATACGCAGTATTTT. This codes for CASSPPQSTDTQYF.